This is a list of T cell receptor beta chains from one sample in a study of blood T cell repertoires in COVID-19. Assay used: immunoSEQ multiplex PCR; TCRdb lists only in-frame clones, some missing. This table has some 160,000 clones, roughly 86% appearing once. Material: peripheral blood. The receptor set was obtained from a woman older than 75 with COVID-19, enrolled during active disease. The CDR3 runs from the conserved cysteine through the conserved F or W. Fields, in order: CDR3 protein, J gene, V gene.

CDR3 protein: CASSLRPGVQETQYF; J gene: TRBJ2-5; V gene: TRBV7-2
CDR3 protein: CASSLLKNTGELFF; J gene: TRBJ2-2; V gene: TRBV7-8
CDR3 protein: CASSQDIGTRGGELFF; J gene: TRBJ2-2; V gene: TRBV4-1
CDR3 protein: CASSQGTASYEQYF; J gene: TRBJ2-7; V gene: TRBV3-1/TRBV3-2
CDR3 protein: CASSAPGQGGSEAFF; J gene: TRBJ1-1; V gene: TRBV19
CDR3 protein: CASSWREGRDEQYF; J gene: TRBJ2-7; V gene: TRBV6-5
CDR3 protein: CASSWDSGRVSSYNEQFF; J gene: TRBJ2-1; V gene: TRBV5-4
CDR3 protein: CASSSTGGIGSPLHF; J gene: TRBJ1-6; V gene: TRBV28
CDR3 protein: CSVEVPLTSPEKTQYF; J gene: TRBJ2-5; V gene: TRBV29-1
CDR3 protein: CAISPEGFSTNNEQFF; J gene: TRBJ2-1; V gene: TRBV10-3
CDR3 protein: CASRHYNSPLHF; J gene: TRBJ1-6; V gene: TRBV4-3
CDR3 protein: CASTRQGAWETQYF; J gene: TRBJ2-5; V gene: TRBV28
CDR3 protein: CASSWEDTQYF; J gene: TRBJ2-3; V gene: TRBV11-2
CDR3 protein: CASSLLAGGNNEQFF; J gene: TRBJ2-1; V gene: TRBV7-2
CDR3 protein: CASRRTSLPNNEQFF; J gene: TRBJ2-1; V gene: TRBV6-4
CDR3 protein: CASSPRLTDTQYF; J gene: TRBJ2-3; V gene: TRBV5-1
CDR3 protein: CASSSDSRETQYF; J gene: TRBJ2-5; V gene: TRBV5-1
CDR3 protein: CASSSGTGHNQPQHF; J gene: TRBJ1-5; V gene: TRBV6-2/TRBV6-3
CDR3 protein: CASSSRDRVGGYTF; J gene: TRBJ1-2; V gene: TRBV27
CDR3 protein: CASSPPASGSYGYTF; J gene: TRBJ1-2; V gene: TRBV18
CDR3 protein: CASSFRRGRETQYF; J gene: TRBJ2-5; V gene: TRBV7-2
CDR3 protein: CASALEGVGTGELFF; J gene: TRBJ2-2; V gene: TRBV6-5
CDR3 protein: CASSIQTGEYGYTF; J gene: TRBJ1-2; V gene: TRBV19
CDR3 protein: CASSTGSNTGELFF; J gene: TRBJ2-2; V gene: TRBV19
CDR3 protein: CASRQLEAFF; J gene: TRBJ1-1; V gene: TRBV6-6
CDR3 protein: CASSSTENQPQHF; J gene: TRBJ1-5; V gene: TRBV19
CDR3 protein: CASSLGDRIYGYTF; J gene: TRBJ1-2; V gene: TRBV5-6
CDR3 protein: CASSARTGTTNEKLFF; J gene: TRBJ1-4; V gene: TRBV3-1/TRBV3-2
CDR3 protein: CASSLSVMNTEAFF; J gene: TRBJ1-1; V gene: TRBV5-4
CDR3 protein: CASSQVLTSGSYEQYF; J gene: TRBJ2-7; V gene: TRBV3-1/TRBV3-2
CDR3 protein: CASSYLLAGVDEQYF; J gene: TRBJ2-7; V gene: TRBV6-6
CDR3 protein: CASSFSESGNTIYF; J gene: TRBJ1-3; V gene: TRBV6-5
CDR3 protein: CASTKSGAVGELFF; J gene: TRBJ2-2; V gene: TRBV7-3
CDR3 protein: CASSVGQSSTNEKLFF; J gene: TRBJ1-4; V gene: TRBV9
CDR3 protein: CASSSPGQGAGELFF; J gene: TRBJ2-2; V gene: TRBV28
CDR3 protein: CASSQGQGIMVHGYTF; J gene: TRBJ1-2; V gene: TRBV4-2
CDR3 protein: CASSERVREKLFF; J gene: TRBJ1-4; V gene: TRBV28
CDR3 protein: CASSFPPGNNSPLHF; J gene: TRBJ1-6; V gene: TRBV27
CDR3 protein: CASSFRIAGGLQSIQYF; J gene: TRBJ2-4; V gene: TRBV28
CDR3 protein: CASSEDRASGYTF; J gene: TRBJ1-2; V gene: TRBV2
CDR3 protein: CASSKGLAGEETQYF; J gene: TRBJ2-5; V gene: TRBV19
CDR3 protein: CASSSWWQGPSGANVLTF; J gene: TRBJ2-6; V gene: TRBV7-9